This is a list of T cell receptor beta chains from one sample in a study of shared clonotypes between healthy human individuals. Repertoires were generated with immunoSEQ multiplex PCR, while TCRdb's copy carries only in-frame clones and drops some. The sample contains about 1 million clones, roughly 75% of which appear only once. Specimen: memory CD4+ T cells sorted from blood. These receptors originate from a man between 18 and 29 years old in good health. The CDR3 runs from the conserved cysteine through the conserved F or W. A D gene is named only where the DNA matches it firmly. Expanded clones are given a class, and other clones once, few, many or no size at all.

j_call,v_call,clone_size,d_call,cdr3_nt,cdr3_aa
TRBJ2-7,TRBV7-2,once,.,TGTGCCAGCAGCTTAGGGTTCGGGGAGCGGCGCTACGAGCAGTACTTC,CASSLGFGERRYEQYF
TRBJ2-5,TRBV5-1,.,.,TGCGCCAGCAGCTCTGGACGGGTCCAAGAGACCCAGTACTTC,CASSSGRVQETQYF
TRBJ2-3,TRBV10-3,.,.,TGTGCCATCAGTGAGTGGGGAGATACGCAGTATTTT,CAISEWGDTQYF
TRBJ2-7,TRBV27,.,.,TGTGCCAGCAGGTCGCCGCTCCAGGGGGGCAGGAACGAGCAGTACTTC,CASRSPLQGGRNEQYF
TRBJ2-5,TRBV5-6,.,TRBD1,TGTGCCAGCAGCCCTAGGACAGGGGGGCGAGGAGAGACCCAGTACTTC,CASSPRTGGRGETQYF
TRBJ1-1,TRBV10-1,few,.,TGCGCCAGCAGGGACAGTCTGAACACTGAAGCTTTCTTT,CASRDSLNTEAFF
TRBJ1-2,TRBV7-9,.,.,TGTGCCAGCACCCACCGGGAGAACAGCTATGGCTACACCTTC,CASTHRENSYGYTF
TRBJ1-1,TRBV5-6,few,.,TGTGCCAGCAGCTTGGGTCGCGGGGCTGAAGCTTTCTTT,CASSLGRGAEAFF
TRBJ1-1,TRBV30,.,TRBD1,TGTGCCTGGAACCCCGACAGGGGGATTCTTCCTTTCTTT,CAWNPDRGILPFF
TRBJ2-7,TRBV5-6,.,.,TGTGCCAGCAGAATAAAAACAGTCTCCGAGCAGTACTTC,CASRIKTVSEQYF
TRBJ2-1,TRBV7-3,.,.,TGTGCCAGCAGCTCCCTTCCAACTGGTAACAATGAGCAGTTCTTC,CASSSLPTGNNEQFF
TRBJ2-7,TRBV5-1,.,.,TGCGCCAGCAGCTGGTCAGCAGGGAGCTCCTACGAGCAGTACTTC,CASSWSAGSSYEQYF
TRBJ2-3,TRBV7-7,.,.,TGTGCTAGCAGCTTAGGGGGCACAGATACGCAGTATTTT,CASSLGGTDTQYF
TRBJ2-1,TRBV10-3,.,TRBD2,TGTGCCGTGTCACGGGAGGGATATGCGGTCGGGCAGTTCTTC,CAVSREGYAVGQFF
TRBJ1-1,TRBV29-1,.,.,TGCAGCGGAACGGGACACCTGAACACTGAAGCTTTCTTT,CSGTGHLNTEAFF
TRBJ2-3,TRBV2,.,TRBD2,TGTGCCAGCTCGCCCGGGACTAGCGGGGGAGGAGATACGCAGTATTTT,CASSPGTSGGGDTQYF
TRBJ1-5,TRBV5-6,.,.,TGTGCCAGCAGCCAGACAGGTGGAGGTCAGCCCCAGCATTTT,CASSQTGGGQPQHF
TRBJ2-1,TRBV5-4,.,.,TGTGCCAGCAGCCGTCGGCAAGACTACCTCGATGAGCAGTTCTTC,CASSRRQDYLDEQFF
TRBJ2-7,TRBV28,.,.,TGTGCCAGCAGTTTGGATATCCTCGGGGGCGAGCAGTACTTC,CASSLDILGGEQYF
TRBJ1-5,TRBV18,.,TRBD1,TGTGCCAGCTCACCCGACAGGGTGAACATGGTAGATCAGCCCCAGCATTTT,CASSPDRVNMVDQPQHF
TRBJ2-7,TRBV11-2,.,TRBD2,TGTGCCAGCAGCCTACTAGCGGGAGGTGCCTACGAGCAGTACTTC,CASSLLAGGAYEQYF
TRBJ1-2,TRBV6-6,few,TRBD1,TGTGCCAGCAGAACAGTACAGGGGGCTCTTTATGGCTACACCTTC,CASRTVQGALYGYTF
TRBJ1-2,TRBV20-1,.,.,TGCAGTGCTAGCGTGGGTGGCTACACCTTC,CSASVGGYTF
TRBJ2-1,TRBV5-1,.,TRBD2,TGCGCCAGCAGCTGGACTAGCGGGGGCCTCAATGAGCAGTTCTTC,CASSWTSGGLNEQFF
TRBJ2-5,TRBV30,.,.,TGTGCCTCAGTGGGGGGGCCGAAAGAGACCCAGTACTTC,CASVGGPKETQYF
TRBJ1-2,TRBV9,once,.,TGTGCCAGCAGGGGATCCGGCCAGGGTCATGGCTACACCTTC,CASRGSGQGHGYTF
TRBJ2-7,TRBV29-1,.,.,TGCAGCGTTGGTCGAGTTGCGGGGGAGCAGTACTTC,CSVGRVAGEQYF
TRBJ2-5,TRBV30,.,TRBD2,TGTGCCTGGAATAGCGGGGGGGGAGAGACCCAGTACTTC,CAWNSGGGETQYF
TRBJ1-3,TRBV11-2,.,TRBD1,TGTGCCAGCAGCCCGGACAGGGTCACAGGAAACACCATATATTTT,CASSPDRVTGNTIYF
TRBJ2-1,TRBV5-1,once,TRBD1,TGCGCCAGCAGCTCGGGAGGGACAGGGGGTAACAATGAGCAGTTCTTC,CASSSGGTGGNNEQFF
TRBJ1-2,TRBV5-8,few,TRBD1,TGTGCCAGCAGCTTACGGGACAGGGTAACCTATGGCTACACCTTC,CASSLRDRVTYGYTF
TRBJ2-5,TRBV6-1,few,.,TGTGCCAGCGGAGGGGGGGCCAAAAAGACCCAGTACTTC,CASGGGAKKTQYF
TRBJ1-6,TRBV2,.,TRBD1,TGTGCCAGCAGGGGGACAGGGGGCACTTATTCACCCCTCCACTTT,CASRGTGGTYSPLHF
TRBJ2-3,TRBV5-1,.,.,TGCGCCAGCAGGGGGAGTCGGGCTAGCACAGATACGCAGTATTTT,CASRGSRASTDTQYF
TRBJ1-5,TRBV19,.,TRBD1,TGTGCCAGTAGTATCCGAACAGGGGGTCGGGGCCAGCCCCAGCATTTT,CASSIRTGGRGQPQHF
TRBJ2-7,TRBV5-6,.,.,TGTGCCAGCAGCTCATTAGTCACAGGCTCCTACGAGCAGTACTTC,CASSSLVTGSYEQYF
TRBJ1-1,TRBV18,few,.,TGTGCCAGCTCGCGAGGTTCGGGTTTAGCTTTCTTT,CASSRGSGLAFF
TRBJ2-5,TRBV27,.,.,TGTGCCAGCAGTTTGGTGGGTCAAGAGACCCAGTACTTC,CASSLVGQETQYF
TRBJ2-6,TRBV6-5,.,.,TGTGCCAGCAGGGCCCCTGGGGCCAACGTCCTGACTTTC,CASRAPGANVLTF
TRBJ2-7,TRBV21-1,.,.,TGTGCCAGCAGCAAATTAGGGACGAATCCCTACGAGCAGTACTTC,CASSKLGTNPYEQYF
TRBJ2-1,TRBV27,.,.,TGTGCCAGCAGTTTAACGGGGGGCAGTTACAATGAGCAGTTCTTC,CASSLTGGSYNEQFF
TRBJ1-5,TRBV10-3,.,.,TGTGCCATCAGTGGGGCTGGCAATCAGCCCCAGCATTTT,CAISGAGNQPQHF
TRBJ1-1,TRBV5-1,few,.,TGCGCCAGCAGCTTAGCGGGGGTTGGCACTGAAGCTTTCTTT,CASSLAGVGTEAFF
TRBJ2-7,TRBV5-5,once,.,TGTGCCAGCAGCCTACCGGGATCCGTTTACGAGCAGTACTTC,CASSLPGSVYEQYF
TRBJ2-3,TRBV14,.,TRBD2,TGTGCCAGCAGCCTTCCCCCCGGGACTAGCGGGACAGATACGCAGTATTTT,CASSLPPGTSGTDTQYF
TRBJ2-7,TRBV27,.,TRBD2,TGTGCCAGCACCTTCAAACCCGGACTAGATTGGGCGGGCGAGCAGTACTTC,CASTFKPGLDWAGEQYF
TRBJ2-7,TRBV7-6,.,TRBD1,TGTGCCAGCACCACAGGGGGCTTCGAGCAGTACTTC,CASTTGGFEQYF
TRBJ1-6,TRBV6-1,many,.,TGTGCCAGCAGTGATGGGGGCAAGAGAGGGTCACCCCTCCACTTT,CASSDGGKRGSPLHF
TRBJ1-6,TRBV6-5,few,.,TGTGCCAGCAGGAAACAGGGTTCGTCACCCCTCCACTTT,CASRKQGSSPLHF
TRBJ2-4,TRBV5-6,.,.,TGTGCCAGCAGCTTGGATAAGGCCATTCAGTACTTC,CASSLDKAIQYF
TRBJ2-1,TRBV9,.,.,TGTGCCAGCAGCGTCGGGGTGGGGGCCTTAAATGAGCAGTTCTTC,CASSVGVGALNEQFF